At least ten counts were recorded for the clone carrying this T cell receptor beta chain. Its cognate antigen is unknown. This record comes from a study of blood T cells in healthy people across ages. Notes on the study in general: Those diversity estimates obtained from one million T cells were thought to be underestimates.

Approximately 9.6 milliliters of peripheral blood were drawn from each donor into EDTA-treated tubes. Germline CDR1 reads SGHRS; CDR2 reads YFSETQ. The CDR3 contains 15 residues. J lost 9 bases, V lost 3 bases, and 7 bases had no gene match. Primers used in a second PCR of about 7 to 12 cycles were a sample-barcoded 5' primer and a J-beta primer mix. TCRdb redid the calling of the 5' RACE reads with MiXCR, one entry per CDR3 protein. The sample has 550,000 to 650,000 distinct CDR3 sequences, approximately 30% seen once. Source material: blood. The V gene is TRBV5-1, the J gene TRBJ1-6; 9 nucleotides agree with TRBD1. The clonotype was recovered from a woman older than 75 in good health. This chain's CDR3 is CASSSDVDRGSPLHF. CDR3 sequence (DNA): TGCGCCAGCAGCTCCGACGTGGACAGGGGTTCACCCCTCCACTTT. Supplemented by reference TRBV5-1 and TRBJ1-6, the full variable domain reads KAGVTQTPRYLIKTRGQQVTLSCSPISGHRSVSWYQQTPGQGLQFLFEYFSETQRNKGNFPGRFSGRQFSNSRSEMNVSTLELGDSALYLCASSSDVDRGSPLHFGNGTRLTVT.